The entry below describes one T cell receptor (beta chain). CDR1 and CDR2 (germline): KGHSH, LQKENI. V lost 5 bases, J lost 4 bases, and 5 bases stayed unmatched. CDR3 length: 15 amino acids. The table came from immunoSEQ multiplex PCR; TCRdb's copy has only in-frame clones and leaves some out. Seen here are about 260,000 clones, 88% observed once, and the top ten hold under 4.5%. The sample originates from a study of blood T cell repertoires in COVID-19. About the research overall: T cells, B-cell-depleted T cells, or PBMCs supplied cDNA or gDNA.

The V and J genes are TRBV18 and TRBJ2-1; the match to TRBD2 covers 10 bases. The material sequenced was peripheral blood. This clonotype was obtained from a man between 60 and 75 years old who had recovered from COVID-19. This CDR3 reads CASSSTSGVYNEQFF. DNA of the CDR3: TGTGCCAGCTCATCTACTAGCGGGGTTTACAATGAGCAGTTCTTC.